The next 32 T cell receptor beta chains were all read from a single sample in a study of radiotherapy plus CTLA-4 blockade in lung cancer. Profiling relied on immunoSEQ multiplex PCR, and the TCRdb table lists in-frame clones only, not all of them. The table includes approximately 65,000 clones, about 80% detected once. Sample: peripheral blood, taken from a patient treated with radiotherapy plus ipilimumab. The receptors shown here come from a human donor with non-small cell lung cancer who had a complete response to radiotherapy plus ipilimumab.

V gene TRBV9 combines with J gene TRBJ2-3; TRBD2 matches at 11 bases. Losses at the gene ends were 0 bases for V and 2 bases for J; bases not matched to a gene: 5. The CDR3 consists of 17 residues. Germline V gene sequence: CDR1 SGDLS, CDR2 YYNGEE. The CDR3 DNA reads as TGTGCCAGCAGCGTAGGACTAGCGGGGCGATACACAGATACGCAGTATTTT. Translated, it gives CASSVGLAGRYTDTQYF.

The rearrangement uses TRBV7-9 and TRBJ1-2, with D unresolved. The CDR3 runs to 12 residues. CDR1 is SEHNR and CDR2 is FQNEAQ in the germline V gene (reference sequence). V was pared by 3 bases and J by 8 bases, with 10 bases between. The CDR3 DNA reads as TGTGCCAGCAGCTTGGAACGAGTCGGCTACACCTTC. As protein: CASSLERVGYTF.

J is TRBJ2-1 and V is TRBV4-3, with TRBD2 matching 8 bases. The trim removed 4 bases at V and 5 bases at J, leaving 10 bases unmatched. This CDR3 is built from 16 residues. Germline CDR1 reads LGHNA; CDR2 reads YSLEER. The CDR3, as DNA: TGCGCCAGCAGCCGGACGACTAGCGTTACCGACAATGAGCAGTTCTTC. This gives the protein CASSRTTSVTDNEQFF.

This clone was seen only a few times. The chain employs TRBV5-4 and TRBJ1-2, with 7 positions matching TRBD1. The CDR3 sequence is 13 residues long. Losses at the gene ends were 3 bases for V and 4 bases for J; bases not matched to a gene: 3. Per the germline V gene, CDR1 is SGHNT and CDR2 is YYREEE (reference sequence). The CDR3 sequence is CASSYQGGYGYTF. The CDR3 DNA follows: TGTGCCAGCAGCTATCAGGGGGGCTATGGCTACACCTTC.

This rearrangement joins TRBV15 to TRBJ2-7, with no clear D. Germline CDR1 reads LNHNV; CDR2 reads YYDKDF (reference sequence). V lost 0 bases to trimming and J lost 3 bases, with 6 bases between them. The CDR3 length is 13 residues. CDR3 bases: TGTGCCACCAGCAGAGATGACAACTACGAGCAGTACTTC. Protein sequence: CATSRDDNYEQYF.

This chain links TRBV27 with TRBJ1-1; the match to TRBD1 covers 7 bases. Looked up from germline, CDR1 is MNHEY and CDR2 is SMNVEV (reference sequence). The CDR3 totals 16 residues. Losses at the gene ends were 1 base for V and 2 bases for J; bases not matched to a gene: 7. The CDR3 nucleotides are TGTGCCAGCAGTTTATTTATAGGGACAGCTAACACTGAAGCTTTCTTT. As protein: CASSLFIGTANTEAFF.

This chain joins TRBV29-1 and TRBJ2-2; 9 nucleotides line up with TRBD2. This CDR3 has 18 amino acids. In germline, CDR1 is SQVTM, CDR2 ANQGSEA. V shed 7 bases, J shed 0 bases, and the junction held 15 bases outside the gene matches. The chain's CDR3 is CSDSITSGRPANTGELFF. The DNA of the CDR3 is TGCAGCGACTCTATTACAAGCGGGAGGCCGGCGAACACCGGGGAGCTGTTTTTT.

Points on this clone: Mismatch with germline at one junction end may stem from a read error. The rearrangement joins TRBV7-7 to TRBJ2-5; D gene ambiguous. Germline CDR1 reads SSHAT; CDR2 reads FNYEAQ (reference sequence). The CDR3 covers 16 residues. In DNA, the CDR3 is TGTGCTAGCAGCCCCGATCATGTCTCTTTGGGTTGGACCCAGTACTTC. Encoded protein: CASSPDHVSLGWTQYF.

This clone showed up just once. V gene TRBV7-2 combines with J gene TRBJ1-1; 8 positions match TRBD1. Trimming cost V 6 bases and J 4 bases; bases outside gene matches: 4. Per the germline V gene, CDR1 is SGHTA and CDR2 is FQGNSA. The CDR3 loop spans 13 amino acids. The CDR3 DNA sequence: TGTGCCAGCAGACAGGGGGAGTCCACTGAAGCTTTCTTT. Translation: CASRQGESTEAFF.

The CDR3 DNA reads as TGTGCCAGCAGCTTACGGGACTTGAACACTGAAGCTTTCTTT. Protein: CASSLRDLNTEAFF. The V gene is TRBV7-9, the J gene TRBJ1-1; D perhaps matches TRBD1 (5 bases). Trimming took 2 bases from V and 0 from J, leaving 7 bases between them. CDR1 and CDR2 (germline): SEHNR, FQNEAQ (reference sequence). There are 14 residues in the CDR3.

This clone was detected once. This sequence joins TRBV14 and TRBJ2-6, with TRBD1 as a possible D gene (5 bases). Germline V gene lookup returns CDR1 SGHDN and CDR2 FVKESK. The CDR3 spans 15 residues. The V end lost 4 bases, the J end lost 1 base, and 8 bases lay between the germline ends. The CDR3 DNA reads TGTGCCAGCAGCCTAAGGGGTTCTGGGGCCAACGTCCTGACTTTC. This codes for CASSLRGSGANVLTF.

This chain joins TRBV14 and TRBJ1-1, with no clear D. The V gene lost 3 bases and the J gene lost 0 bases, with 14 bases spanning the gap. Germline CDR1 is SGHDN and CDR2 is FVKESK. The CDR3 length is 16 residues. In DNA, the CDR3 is TGTGCCAGCAGCCATGGACGACCACTAATGAACACTGAAGCTTTCTTT. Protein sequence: CASSHGRPLMNTEAFF.

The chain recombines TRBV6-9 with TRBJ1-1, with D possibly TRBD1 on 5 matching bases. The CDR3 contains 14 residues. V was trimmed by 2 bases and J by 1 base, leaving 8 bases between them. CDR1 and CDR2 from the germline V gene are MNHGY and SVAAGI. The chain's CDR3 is CASSYRGRNTEAFF. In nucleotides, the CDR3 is TGTGCCAGCAGTTATCGGGGCAGGAACACTGAAGCTTTCTTT.

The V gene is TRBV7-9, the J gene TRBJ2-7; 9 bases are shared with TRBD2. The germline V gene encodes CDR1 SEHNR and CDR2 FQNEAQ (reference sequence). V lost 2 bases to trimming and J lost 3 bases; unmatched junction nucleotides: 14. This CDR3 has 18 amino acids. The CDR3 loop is CASSLQSGASGTNYEQYV. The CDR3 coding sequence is TGTGCCAGCAGCTTACAATCCGGGGCTAGCGGGACCAACTACGAGCAGTACGTC.

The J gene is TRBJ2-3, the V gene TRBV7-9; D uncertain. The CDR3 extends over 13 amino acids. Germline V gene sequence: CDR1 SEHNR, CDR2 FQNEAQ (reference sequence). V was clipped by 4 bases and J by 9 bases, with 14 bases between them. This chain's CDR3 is CASSWGLQRTQYF. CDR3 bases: TGTGCCAGCAGCTGGGGTCTACAGAGGACGCAGTATTTT.

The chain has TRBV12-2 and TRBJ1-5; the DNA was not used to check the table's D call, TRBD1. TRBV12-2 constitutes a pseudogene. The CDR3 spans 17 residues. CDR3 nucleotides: TGTGCAAGTCGCTTAGCGAGACAGGGGTTGTACAATCAGCCCCAGCATTTT. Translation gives CASRLARQGLYNQPQHF.

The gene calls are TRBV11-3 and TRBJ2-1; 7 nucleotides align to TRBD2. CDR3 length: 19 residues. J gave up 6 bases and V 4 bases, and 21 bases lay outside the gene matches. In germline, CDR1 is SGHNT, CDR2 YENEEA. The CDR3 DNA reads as TGTGCCAGCAGCTCGATCCACCCTCGAGCGGGGTTGCGGGGCAATGAGCAGTTCTTC. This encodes CASSSIHPRAGLRGNEQFF.

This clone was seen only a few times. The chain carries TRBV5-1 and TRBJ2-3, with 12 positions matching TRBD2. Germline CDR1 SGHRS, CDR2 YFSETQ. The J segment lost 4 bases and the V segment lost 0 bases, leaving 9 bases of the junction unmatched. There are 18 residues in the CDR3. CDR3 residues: CASSLGLAGGPLSDTQYF. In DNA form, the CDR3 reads TGCGCCAGCAGCTTGGGGCTAGCGGGGGGGCCGTTATCAGATACGCAGTATTTT.

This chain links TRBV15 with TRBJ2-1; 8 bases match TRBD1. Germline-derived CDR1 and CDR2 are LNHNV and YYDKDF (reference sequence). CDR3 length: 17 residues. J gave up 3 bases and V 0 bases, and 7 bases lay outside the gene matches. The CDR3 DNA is TGTGCCACCAGCAGAGATAGGGGGACAGGCAACTACAATGAGCAGTTCTTC. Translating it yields CATSRDRGTGNYNEQFF.

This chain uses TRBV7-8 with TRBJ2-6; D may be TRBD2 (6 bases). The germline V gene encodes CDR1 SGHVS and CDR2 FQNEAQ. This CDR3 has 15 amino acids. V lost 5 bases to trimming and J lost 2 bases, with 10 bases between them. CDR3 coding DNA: TGTGCCAGCAGCACACGGAGGGCTGGGGCCAACGTCCTGACTTTC. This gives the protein CASSTRRAGANVLTF.

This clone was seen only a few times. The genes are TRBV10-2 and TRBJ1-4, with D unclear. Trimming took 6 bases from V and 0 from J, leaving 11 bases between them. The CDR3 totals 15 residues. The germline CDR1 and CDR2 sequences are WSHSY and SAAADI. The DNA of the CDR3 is TGCGCCAGCAGCCCTTTGGGTGCAACTAATGAAAAACTGTTTTTT. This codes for CASSPLGATNEKLFF.

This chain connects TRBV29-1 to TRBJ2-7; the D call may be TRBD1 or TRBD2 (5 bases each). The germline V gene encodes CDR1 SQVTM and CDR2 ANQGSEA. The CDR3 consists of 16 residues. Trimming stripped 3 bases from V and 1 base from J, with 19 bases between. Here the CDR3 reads CSVEGSFGGESYEQYF. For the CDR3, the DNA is TGCAGCGTTGAGGGTTCTTTTGGGGGAGAATCCTACGAGCAGTACTTC.

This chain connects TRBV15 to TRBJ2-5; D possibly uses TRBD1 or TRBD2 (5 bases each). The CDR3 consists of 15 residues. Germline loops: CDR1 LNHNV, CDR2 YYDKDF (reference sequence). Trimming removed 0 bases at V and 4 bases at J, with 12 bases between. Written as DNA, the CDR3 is TGTGCCACCAGCAGAGATCGGAGAGGGGCAGAGACCCAGTACTTC. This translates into CATSRDRRGAETQYF.

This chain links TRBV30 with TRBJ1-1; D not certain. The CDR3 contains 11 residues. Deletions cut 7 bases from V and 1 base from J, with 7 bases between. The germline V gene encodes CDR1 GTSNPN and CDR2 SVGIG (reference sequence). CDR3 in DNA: TGTGCCTATGTAAAGAACACTGAAGCTTTCTTT. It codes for CAYVKNTEAFF.

This chain's CDR3 is CASSLQGEAFF. DNA for the CDR3: TGTGCCAGCAGCTTACAGGGAGAAGCTTTCTTT. This chain links TRBV11-3 with TRBJ1-1; TRBD1 is a possible D gene (5 bases). CDR3 length: 11 amino acids. V was pared by 2 bases and J by 8 bases, with 6 bases between. The germline CDR1 and CDR2 sequences are SGHNT and YENEEA.

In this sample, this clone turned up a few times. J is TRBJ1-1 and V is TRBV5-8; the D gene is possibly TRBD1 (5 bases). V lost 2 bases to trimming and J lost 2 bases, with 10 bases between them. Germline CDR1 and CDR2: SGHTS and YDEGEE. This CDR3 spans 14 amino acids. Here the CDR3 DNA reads TGTGCCAGCAGCTTCGCAGGGTTTAACACTGAAGCTTTCTTT. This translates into CASSFAGFNTEAFF.

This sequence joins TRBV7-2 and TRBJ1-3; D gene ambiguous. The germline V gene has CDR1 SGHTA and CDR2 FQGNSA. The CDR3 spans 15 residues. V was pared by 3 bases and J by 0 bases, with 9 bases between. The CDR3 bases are TGTGCCAGCAGCTTCGAGGCAGCCTCTGGAAACACCATATATTTT. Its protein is CASSFEAASGNTIYF.

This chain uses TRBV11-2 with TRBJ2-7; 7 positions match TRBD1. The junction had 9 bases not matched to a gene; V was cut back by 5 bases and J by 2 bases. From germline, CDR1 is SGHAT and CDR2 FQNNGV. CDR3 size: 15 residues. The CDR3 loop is CASSPGTDFTYEQYF. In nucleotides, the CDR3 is TGTGCCAGCAGCCCGGGGACAGATTTTACCTACGAGCAGTACTTC.

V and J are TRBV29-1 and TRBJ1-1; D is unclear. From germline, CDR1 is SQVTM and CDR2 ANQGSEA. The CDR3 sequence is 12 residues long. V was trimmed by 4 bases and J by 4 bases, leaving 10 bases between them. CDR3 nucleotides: TGCAGCGTTGGTCTTTCGGGCACTGAAGCTTTCTTT. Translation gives CSVGLSGTEAFF.

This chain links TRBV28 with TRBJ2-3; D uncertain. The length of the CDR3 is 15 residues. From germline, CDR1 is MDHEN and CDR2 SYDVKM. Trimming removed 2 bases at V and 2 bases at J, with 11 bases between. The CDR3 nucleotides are TGTGCCAGCAGTTTAGGTATAGTGAACACAGATACGCAGTATTTT. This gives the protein CASSLGIVNTDTQYF.

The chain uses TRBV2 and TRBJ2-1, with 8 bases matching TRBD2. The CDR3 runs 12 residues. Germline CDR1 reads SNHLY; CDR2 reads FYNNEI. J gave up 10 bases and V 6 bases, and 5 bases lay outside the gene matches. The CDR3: CASSVLAAEQFF. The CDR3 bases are TGTGCCAGCAGCGTACTAGCGGCAGAGCAGTTCTTC.

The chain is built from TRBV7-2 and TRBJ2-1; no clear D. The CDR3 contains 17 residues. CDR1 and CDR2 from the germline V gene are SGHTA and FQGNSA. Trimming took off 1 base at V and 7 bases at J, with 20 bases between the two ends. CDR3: CASSLVAGSSTGNEQFF. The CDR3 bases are TGTGCCAGCAGCTTAGTGGCTGGCTCCTCAACTGGAAATGAGCAGTTCTTC. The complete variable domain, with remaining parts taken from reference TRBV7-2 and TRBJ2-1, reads GAGVSQSPSNKVTEKGKDVELRCDPISGHTALYWYRQSLGQGLEFLIYFQGNSAPDKSGLPSDRFSAERTGGSVSTLTIQRTQQEDSAVYLCASSLVAGSSTGNEQFFGPGTRLTVL.